A selection of T cell receptor beta chains follows, all from one sample in a study. TCRdb redid the calling of the RT-PCR reads with MiXCR, one entry per CDR3 protein. Of approximately 720,000 distinct CDR3 sequences listed, more than 13% are singletons. The sample taken for sequencing was memory CD4+ T cells from blood. All receptors derive from a female donor in good health, serving as a healthy control. Both conserved end residues are part of each CDR3. Each record gives: V gene, D gene, J gene, clone size, CDR3 protein, CDR3 DNA. D genes are given only for firm matches. Not every row has a clone size; where given, it reads once, few, many or a size class.

V gene: TRBV20-1
D gene: NA
J gene: TRBJ1-1
clone size: NA
CDR3 protein: CSAPPLGRQSSEAFF
CDR3 DNA: TGCAGTGCCCCACCACTGGGTCGGCAGTCATCTGAAGCTTTCTTT

V gene: TRBV6-1
D gene: NA
J gene: TRBJ1-2
clone size: NA
CDR3 protein: CASSAPGRTNGYTF
CDR3 DNA: TGTGCCAGCAGTGCCCCGGGACGCACGAATGGCTACACCTTC

V gene: TRBV12-3/TRBV12-4
D gene: TRBD1
J gene: TRBJ1-5
clone size: many
CDR3 protein: CASSTGQGSQPQHF
CDR3 DNA: TGTGCCAGCAGTACTGGACAGGGGAGCCAGCCCCAGCATTTT

V gene: TRBV27
D gene: NA
J gene: TRBJ2-7
clone size: few
CDR3 protein: CASVGSGYEQYF
CDR3 DNA: TGTGCCAGCGTAGGTAGCGGCTACGAGCAGTACTTC

V gene: TRBV6-6
D gene: NA
J gene: TRBJ2-7
clone size: few
CDR3 protein: CASSYGQLSYEQYF
CDR3 DNA: TGTGCCAGCAGTTACGGACAGCTTTCCTACGAGCAGTACTTC

V gene: TRBV27
D gene: TRBD2
J gene: TRBJ2-3
clone size: few
CDR3 protein: CASKSLAGGDTQYF
CDR3 DNA: TGTGCCAGCAAATCTTTAGCGGGAGGAGATACGCAGTATTTT

V gene: TRBV24-1
D gene: NA
J gene: TRBJ2-3
clone size: NA
CDR3 protein: CATSDSRGFATDTQYF
CDR3 DNA: TGTGCCACCAGTGATTCCAGGGGATTTGCCACAGATACGCAGTATTTT

V gene: TRBV11-2
D gene: TRBD1
J gene: TRBJ2-2
clone size: NA
CDR3 protein: CASSLAGTGNTGELFF
CDR3 DNA: TGTGCCAGCAGCTTAGCCGGGACAGGGAACACCGGGGAGCTGTTTTTT

V gene: TRBV10-3
D gene: TRBD2
J gene: TRBJ2-3
clone size: many
CDR3 protein: CAISESKRNGLAQSTDTQYF
CDR3 DNA: TGTGCCATCAGTGAGTCGAAACGTAACGGACTAGCTCAAAGCACAGATACGCAGTATTTT

V gene: TRBV29-1
D gene: TRBD1
J gene: TRBJ1-2
clone size: few
CDR3 protein: CSVDVTGYGYTF
CDR3 DNA: TGCAGCGTTGACGTGACAGGGTACGGCTACACCTTC

V gene: TRBV20-1
D gene: NA
J gene: TRBJ2-3
clone size: many
CDR3 protein: CSAEGQTTDTQYF
CDR3 DNA: TGCAGTGCCGAAGGACAGACCACAGATACGCAGTATTTT

V gene: TRBV7-2
D gene: NA
J gene: TRBJ2-3
clone size: many
CDR3 protein: CASSRMWGNTDTQYF
CDR3 DNA: TGTGCCAGCAGCCGAATGTGGGGGAACACAGATACGCAGTATTTT

V gene: TRBV18
D gene: NA
J gene: TRBJ2-4
clone size: many
CDR3 protein: CASSPPGGSKNIQYF
CDR3 DNA: TGTGCCAGCTCACCACCGGGGGGTTCCAAAAACATTCAGTACTTC

V gene: TRBV2
D gene: NA
J gene: TRBJ1-1
clone size: many
CDR3 protein: CASSVSVNTEAFF
CDR3 DNA: TGTGCCAGCAGTGTTTCGGTGAACACTGAAGCTTTCTTT

V gene: TRBV5-1
D gene: NA
J gene: TRBJ2-2
clone size: NA
CDR3 protein: CASRLGLSTGELFF
CDR3 DNA: TGCGCCAGCAGGCTGGGACTTAGCACCGGGGAGCTGTTTTTT

V gene: TRBV12-3/TRBV12-4
D gene: NA
J gene: TRBJ1-2
clone size: NA
CDR3 protein: CASRPQGGKRTF
CDR3 DNA: TGTGCCAGCAGACCACAGGGAGGGAAACGCACCTTC

V gene: TRBV7-9
D gene: NA
J gene: TRBJ2-2
clone size: NA
CDR3 protein: CASSHWAGRNTGELFF
CDR3 DNA: TGTGCCAGCAGCCATTGGGCAGGTCGGAACACCGGGGAGCTGTTTTTT

V gene: TRBV28
D gene: NA
J gene: TRBJ1-1
clone size: NA
CDR3 protein: CASSRNLEAFF
CDR3 DNA: TGTGCCAGCAGCCGTAACTTAGAAGCTTTCTTT